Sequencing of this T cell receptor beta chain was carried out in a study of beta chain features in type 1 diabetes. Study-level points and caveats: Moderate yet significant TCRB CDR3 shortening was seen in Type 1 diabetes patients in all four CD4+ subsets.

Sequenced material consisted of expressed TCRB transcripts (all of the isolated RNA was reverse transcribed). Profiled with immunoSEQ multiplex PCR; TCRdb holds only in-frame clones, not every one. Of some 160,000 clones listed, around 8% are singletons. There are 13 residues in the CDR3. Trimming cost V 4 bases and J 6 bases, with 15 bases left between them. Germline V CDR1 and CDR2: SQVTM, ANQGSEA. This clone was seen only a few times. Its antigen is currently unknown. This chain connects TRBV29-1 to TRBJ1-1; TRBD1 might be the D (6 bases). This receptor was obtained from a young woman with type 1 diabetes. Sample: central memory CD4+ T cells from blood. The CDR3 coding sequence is TGCAGCGTTGTGATAGGGGGTAGCCCTGAAGCTTTCTTT. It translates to CSVVIGGSPEAFF. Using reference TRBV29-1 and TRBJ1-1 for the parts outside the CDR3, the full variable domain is SAVISQKPSRDICQRGTSLTIQCQVDSQVTMMFWYRQQPGQSLTLIATANQGSEATYESGFVIDKFPISRPNLTFSTLTVSNMSPEDSSIYLCSVVIGGSPEAFFGQGTRLTVV.